These 3 T cell receptor beta chains came from one sample sequenced in a study of T-cell reconstitution after alpha-beta-depleted transplantation in children. TCRbeta library construction was performed incorporating unique molecular identifiers. TCRdb re-called the PCR reads with MiXCR, one entry per CDR3 protein. The repertoire consists of hundreds of thousands of distinct CDR3 sequences, with around 12% occurring once and the leading ten covering 0.79%. The sample was PBMCs, taken before TCRalphabeta/CD19-depleted stem cell transplant. The receptor source for this set is a girl aged 2 to 10 with congenital amegakaryocytic thrombocytopenia, due to receive a stem cell transplant.

V usage is TRBV12-3 or TRBV12-4 and J usage is TRBJ2-3, with 7 bases that match TRBD2. Unmatched junction bases numbered 20, after V lost 5 bases and J lost 3 bases. The length of the CDR3 is 19 residues. For the CDR3, the DNA is TGTGCCAGCAGTACACCCCTAGAGGGAGGGCTCATTCGGACAGATACGCAGTATTTT. This sequence encodes CASSTPLEGGLIRTDTQYF.

This clonotype was seen a handful of times. The chain is built from TRBV3-1 and TRBJ2-7; D ambiguous. Per the germline V gene, CDR1 is LGHDT and CDR2 is YNNKEL (reference sequence). CDR3 length: 17 residues. Trimming took 1 base from V and 0 from J, leaving 16 bases between them. The CDR3 DNA reads as TGTGCCAGCAGCCAAGGGGGTTTTGCGGCAATCTCCTACGAGCAGTACTTC. This translates into CASSQGGFAAISYEQYF.

With regard to this clonotype: A junction end diverges from the germline sequence, so it may reflect a read error. The V and J genes are TRBV7-2 and TRBJ2-7, with 10 bases matching TRBD2. This CDR3 is 15 amino acids long. Germline V gene sequence: CDR1 SGHTA, CDR2 FQGNSA. The CDR3 DNA is TGTGCCAGCACCTTAAGGCCTAGCGGGAGCTACGAGCAGTACTTC. Its translation is CASTLRPSGSYEQYF.